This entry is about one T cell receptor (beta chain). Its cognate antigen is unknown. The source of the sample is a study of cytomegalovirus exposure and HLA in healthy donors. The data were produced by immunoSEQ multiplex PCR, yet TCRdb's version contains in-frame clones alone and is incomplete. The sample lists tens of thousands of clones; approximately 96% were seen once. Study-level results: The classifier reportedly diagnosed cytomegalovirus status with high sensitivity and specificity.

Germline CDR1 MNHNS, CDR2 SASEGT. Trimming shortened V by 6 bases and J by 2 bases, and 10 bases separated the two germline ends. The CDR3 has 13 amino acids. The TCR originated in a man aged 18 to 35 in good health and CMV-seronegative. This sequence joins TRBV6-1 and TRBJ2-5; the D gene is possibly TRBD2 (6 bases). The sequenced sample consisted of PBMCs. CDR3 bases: TGTGCCAGCAGGCGGGGCAGACAAGAGACCCAGTACTTC. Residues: CASRRGRQETQYF.